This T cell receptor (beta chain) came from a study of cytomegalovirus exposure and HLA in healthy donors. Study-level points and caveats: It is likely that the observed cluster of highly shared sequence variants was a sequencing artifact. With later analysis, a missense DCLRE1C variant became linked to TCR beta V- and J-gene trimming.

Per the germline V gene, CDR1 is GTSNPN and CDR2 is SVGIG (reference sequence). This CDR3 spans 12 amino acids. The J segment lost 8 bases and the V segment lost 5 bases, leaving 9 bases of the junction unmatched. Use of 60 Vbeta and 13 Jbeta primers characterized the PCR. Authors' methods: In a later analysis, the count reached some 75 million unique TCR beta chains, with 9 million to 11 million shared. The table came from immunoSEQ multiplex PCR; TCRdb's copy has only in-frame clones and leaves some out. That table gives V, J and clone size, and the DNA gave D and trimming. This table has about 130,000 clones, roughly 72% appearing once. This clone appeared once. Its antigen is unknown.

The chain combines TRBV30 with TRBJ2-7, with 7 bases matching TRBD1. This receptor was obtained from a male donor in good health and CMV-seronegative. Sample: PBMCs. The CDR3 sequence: CAWDRVGLKQYF. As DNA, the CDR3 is TGTGCCTGGGACAGGGTGGGTCTTAAGCAGTACTTC.